The 15 T cell receptor beta chains below were found in one sample sequenced in a study of shared clonotypes between healthy human individuals. The data were produced by immunoSEQ multiplex PCR, yet TCRdb's version contains in-frame clones alone and is incomplete. The sample has fewer than 1.4 million clones, roughly 74% seen once. The sequenced sample consisted of memory CD4+ T cells from PBMCs. This sample's subset: CD45RA-negative fraction. All receptors come from a man between 18 and 29 years old in good health. Some clones in this sample may be carry-over from other donors' samples.

The chain couples TRBV18 to TRBJ1-4; D is possibly TRBD1 (6 bases). Germline V gene sequence: CDR1 KGHSH, CDR2 LQKENI. The CDR3 totals 14 residues. Between the trimmed V and J ends, which lost 5 bases and 6 bases, there was a span of 13 bases. CDR3 bases: TGTGCCAGCTCATCGACAGGAGGGGATGAAAAACTGTTTTTT. It yields the protein CASSSTGGDEKLFF.

Details on this clone: Other DNA sequences within the sample encode an identical CDR3. This chain links TRBV9 with TRBJ2-6, with D uncertain. V shed 0 bases and J shed 0 bases, with 4 bases lying between them. The CDR3 runs 15 residues. The germline gives CDR1 SGDLS, CDR2 YYNGEE. CDR3 protein: CASSVGSSGANVLTF. CDR3 sequence (DNA): TGTGCCAGCAGCGTAGGATCCTCTGGGGCCAACGTCCTGACTTTC.

J is TRBJ2-5 and V is TRBV28; possibly TRBD1 or TRBD2 for D (6 bases each). Trimming left V 5 bases short and J 5 bases short, with 18 bases between. The CDR3 has 15 amino acids. Germline CDR1 and CDR2: MDHEN and SYDVKM. The CDR3 loop is CASSPGGGGTETQYF. CDR3 bases: TGTGCCAGCAGTCCCGGAGGGGGAGGAACGGAGACCCAGTACTTC.

J is TRBJ2-7 and V is TRBV28; 10 bases map to TRBD1. With 5 bases clipped from V and 0 bases from J, the junction kept 4 bases outside the gene matches. The CDR3 contains 15 residues. Germline V gene data show CDR1 as MDHEN and CDR2 as SYDVKM. The DNA of the CDR3 is TGTGCCAGCAGTCCAGACAGGGGGCGCTCCTACGAGCAGTACTTC. Its translation: CASSPDRGRSYEQYF.

The V call is TRBV4-1, the J call TRBJ2-2, with TRBD2 identical over 8 bases. The germline V gene has CDR1 MGHRA and CDR2 YSYEKL. The CDR3 is 17 residues long. Losses at the gene ends were 2 bases for V and 2 bases for J; bases not matched to a gene: 7. CDR3 residues: CASSQTSGSANTGELFF. The CDR3 bases are TGCGCCAGCAGCCAAACAAGCGGGAGTGCTAACACCGGGGAGCTGTTTTTT.

This clone was detected only once. The CDR3 loop reads CASTLGRTSGSYEQYF. CDR3 in DNA: TGTGCCAGCACCCTTGGTCGGACTAGCGGGTCCTACGAGCAGTACTTC. The V gene is TRBV11-2, the J gene TRBJ2-7; TRBD2 matches at 11 bases. J lost 1 base, V lost 7 bases, and 9 bases had no gene match. The CDR3 extends over 16 amino acids. Germline V gene lookup returns CDR1 SGHAT and CDR2 FQNNGV.

CDR3 sequence reads: CTSSPRTRVTDQPQHF. In DNA, the CDR3 is TGCACCAGCAGCCCCCGGACTCGGGTAACCGATCAGCCCCAGCATTTT. The chain has TRBV1 and TRBJ1-5. TRBV1 corresponds to a pseudogene. The CDR3 is 16 residues long.

This clone was picked up one time. The rearrangement joins TRBV10-3 to TRBJ2-7; the match to TRBD2 covers 9 bases. With 10 bases clipped from V and 3 bases from J, the junction kept 7 bases outside the gene matches. This CDR3 is built from 13 residues. The germline V gene encodes CDR1 ENHRY and CDR2 SYGVKD. As DNA, the CDR3 is TGTGCCAGCTCGACTAGCGGAATCTACGAGCAGTACTTC. It yields the protein CASSTSGIYEQYF.

The V call is TRBV28, the J call TRBJ1-2; D gene ambiguous. This CDR3 contains 15 residues. The germline gives CDR1 MDHEN, CDR2 SYDVKM. The V gene lost 5 bases and the J gene lost 0 bases, with 13 bases spanning the gap. CDR3 in amino acids: CASSPAPLTNYGYTF. The CDR3 DNA sequence: TGTGCCAGCAGTCCAGCACCACTAACTAACTATGGCTACACCTTC.

V usage is TRBV9 and J usage is TRBJ2-1; 10 bases agree with TRBD2. This CDR3 region has 18 residues. CDR1 is SGDLS and CDR2 is YYNGEE in the germline V gene. After removal of 0 bases from V and 1 base from J, the junction contained 7 bases not matched to a gene. CDR3 DNA: TGTGCCAGCAGCGTAGCTACGACTAGCGGGCTTTCCTACAATGAGCAGTTCTTC. Translation gives CASSVATTSGLSYNEQFF.

The J gene is TRBJ2-3, the V gene TRBV11-2; D may match TRBD1 or TRBD2 (6 bases each). Germline V gene data show CDR1 as SGHAT and CDR2 as FQNNGV. This CDR3 has 14 residues. The V end lost 3 bases, the J end lost 4 bases, and 11 bases lay between the germline ends. This chain's CDR3 is CASSFNGGPDTQYF. CDR3 coding DNA: TGTGCCAGCAGCTTTAACGGGGGCCCAGATACGCAGTATTTT.

The J gene is TRBJ2-3, the V gene TRBV18, with D perhaps matching TRBD1 (5 bases). This CDR3 has 14 amino acids. Germline CDR1 and CDR2: KGHSH and LQKENI. V lost 3 bases and J 6 bases, leaving 13 bases between the germline ends. The CDR3 nucleotides read TGTGCCAGCTCACCCCTTCAGGGTGGCGATACGCAGTATTTT. Protein sequence: CASSPLQGGDTQYF.

This clone was observed many times. This rearrangement joins TRBV28 to TRBJ2-1, with 7 bases aligning to TRBD1. The CDR3 is 15 residues long. CDR1 MDHEN and CDR2 SYDVKM come from the germline V gene. V trimming: 6 bases; J trimming: 2 bases; junction bases outside the gene matches: 7. CDR3 nucleotides: TGTGCCAGCAGATTAGGGACAGAACCCTACAATGAGCAGTTCTTC. Protein: CASRLGTEPYNEQFF.

This chain joins TRBV7-8 and TRBJ1-2, with D tentatively TRBD1 (6 bases). Trimming left V 2 bases short and J 0 bases short, with 16 bases between. The CDR3 is 17 residues long. Germline lookup yields CDR1 SGHVS and CDR2 FQNEAQ. CDR3 DNA sequence: TGTGCCAGCAGCTTATTAAACAGGGCCCTAGCTAACTATGGCTACACCTTC. Its translation is CASSLLNRALANYGYTF.

The chain is built from TRBV30 and TRBJ1-2; possible D gene TRBD1, 6 bases. Trimming pared 2 bases from V and 5 bases from J, leaving 21 bases between. The CDR3 totals 16 residues. The germline V gene encodes CDR1 GTSNPN and CDR2 SVGIG (reference sequence). CDR3 DNA: TGTGCCTGGAGTAGTATTGGAGGACAGCGGATATATGGCTACACCTTC. This codes for CAWSSIGGQRIYGYTF.